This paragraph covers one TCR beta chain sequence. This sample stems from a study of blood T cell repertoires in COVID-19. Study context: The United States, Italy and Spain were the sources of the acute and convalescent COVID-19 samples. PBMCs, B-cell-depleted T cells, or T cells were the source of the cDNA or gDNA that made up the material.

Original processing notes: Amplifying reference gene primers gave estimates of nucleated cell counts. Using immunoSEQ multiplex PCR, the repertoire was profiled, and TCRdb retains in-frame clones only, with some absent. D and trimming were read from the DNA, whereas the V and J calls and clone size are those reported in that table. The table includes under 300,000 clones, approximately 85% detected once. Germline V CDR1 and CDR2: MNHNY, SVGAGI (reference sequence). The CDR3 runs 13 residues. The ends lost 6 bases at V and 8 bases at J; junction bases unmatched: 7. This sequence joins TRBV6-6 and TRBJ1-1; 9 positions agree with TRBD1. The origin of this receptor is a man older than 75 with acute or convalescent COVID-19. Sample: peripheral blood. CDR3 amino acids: CASRGRQGVEAFF. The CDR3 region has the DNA TGTGCCAGCAGGGGCAGACAGGGGGTAGAAGCTTTCTTT.